This section outlines one T cell receptor (beta chain) sequence together with its context. Its target is not known. A read error may account for a junction end that differs from germline. This record belongs to a study of CD8+CD57+ T cells in acquired aplastic anemia. Whole-study context: An average of 3.2 ug of DNA was obtained from sorted CD4+ and CD8+ cells. Broader study findings: CD8+ Simpson's diversity did not differ significantly between patients and controls.

Germline assignment: CDR1 ENHRY and CDR2 SYGVKD. The CDR3 loop spans 17 amino acids. Patients who underwent sequencing had shown CD8+CD57+ cell expansion by flow cytometry. The study profiled TCR beta VDJ and CDR3 using genomic DNA as template. Each CDR3 protein is one row after TCRdb ran MiXCR on the reads. The sample has around 200,000 distinct CDR3 sequences, more than 55% seen once. The rearrangement uses TRBV10-3 and TRBJ2-6; 9 bases agree with TRBD1. The sequence derives from a human donor with aplastic anemia. Source material: sorted CD4+, CD8+, or CD8+CD57+ T cells (not recorded which) from PBMCs. The CDR3 DNA follows: TGTGCCATCAGTGAATCGATACAGGGGGCTCAGGCCAACGTCCTGGCTTTC. Translation gives CAISESIQGAQANVLAF.